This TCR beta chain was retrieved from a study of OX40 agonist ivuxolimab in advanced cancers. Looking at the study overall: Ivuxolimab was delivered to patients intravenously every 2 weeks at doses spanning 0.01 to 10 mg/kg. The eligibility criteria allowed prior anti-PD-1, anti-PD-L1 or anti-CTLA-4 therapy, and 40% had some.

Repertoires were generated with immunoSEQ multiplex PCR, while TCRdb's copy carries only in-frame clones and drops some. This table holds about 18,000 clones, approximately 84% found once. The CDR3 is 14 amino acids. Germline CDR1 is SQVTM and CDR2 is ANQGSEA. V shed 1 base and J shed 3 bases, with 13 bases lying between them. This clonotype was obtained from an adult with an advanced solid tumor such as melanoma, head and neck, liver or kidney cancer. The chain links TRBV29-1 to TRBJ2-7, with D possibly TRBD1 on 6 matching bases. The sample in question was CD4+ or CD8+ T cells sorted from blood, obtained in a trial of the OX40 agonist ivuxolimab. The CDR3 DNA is TGCAGCGTTGAAGGAATTACAGGGAGCTACGAGCAGTACTTC. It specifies CSVEGITGSYEQYF.